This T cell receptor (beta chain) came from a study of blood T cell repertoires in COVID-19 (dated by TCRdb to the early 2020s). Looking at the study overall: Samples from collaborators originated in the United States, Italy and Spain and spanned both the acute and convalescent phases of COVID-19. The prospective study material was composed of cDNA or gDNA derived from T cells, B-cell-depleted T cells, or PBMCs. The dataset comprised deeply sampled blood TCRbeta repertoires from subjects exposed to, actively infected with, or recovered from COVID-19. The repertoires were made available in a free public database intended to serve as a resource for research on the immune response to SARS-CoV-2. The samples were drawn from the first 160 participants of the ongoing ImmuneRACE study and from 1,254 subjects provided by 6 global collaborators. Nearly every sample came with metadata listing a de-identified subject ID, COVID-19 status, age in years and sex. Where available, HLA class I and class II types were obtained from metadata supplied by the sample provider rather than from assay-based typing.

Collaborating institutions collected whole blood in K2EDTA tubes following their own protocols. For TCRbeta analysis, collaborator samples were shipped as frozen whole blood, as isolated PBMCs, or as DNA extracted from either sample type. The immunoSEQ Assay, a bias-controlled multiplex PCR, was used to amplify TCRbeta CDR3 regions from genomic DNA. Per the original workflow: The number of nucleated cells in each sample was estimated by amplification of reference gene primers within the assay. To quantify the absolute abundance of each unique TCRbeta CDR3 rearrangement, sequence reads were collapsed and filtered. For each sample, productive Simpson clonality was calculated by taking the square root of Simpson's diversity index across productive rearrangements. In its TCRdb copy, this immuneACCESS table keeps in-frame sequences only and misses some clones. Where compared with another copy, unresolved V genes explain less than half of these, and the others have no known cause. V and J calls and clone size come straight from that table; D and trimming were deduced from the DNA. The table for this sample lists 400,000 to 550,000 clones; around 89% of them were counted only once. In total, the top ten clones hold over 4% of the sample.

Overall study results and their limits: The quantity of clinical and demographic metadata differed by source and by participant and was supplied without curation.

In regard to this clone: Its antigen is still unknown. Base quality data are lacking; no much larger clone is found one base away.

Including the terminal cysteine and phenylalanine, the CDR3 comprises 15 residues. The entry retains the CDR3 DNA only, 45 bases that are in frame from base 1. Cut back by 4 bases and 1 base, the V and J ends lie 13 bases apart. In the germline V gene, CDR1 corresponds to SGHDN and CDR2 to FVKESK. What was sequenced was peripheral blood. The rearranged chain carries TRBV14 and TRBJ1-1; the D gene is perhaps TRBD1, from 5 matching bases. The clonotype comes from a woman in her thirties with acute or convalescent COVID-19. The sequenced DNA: TGTGCCAGCAGCCCCTTCGGAACAGGGAACACTGAAGCTTTCTTT. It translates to CASSPFGTGNTEAFF.